The 22 T cell receptor beta chains below were found in one sample sequenced in a study of T-cell memory formation after mild COVID-19. A single record per CDR3 protein comes from TCRdb applying MiXCR to the 5' RACE reads. The sample carries around 34,000 distinct CDR3 sequences, 7% to 9.5% recorded once. Specimen: PBMCs or a T cell subset sorted from them (not recorded which). The receptors originated from a man in his late teens or twenties who had mild COVID-19 (a few samples of this study predate the infection). Cell type and time point are not known.

At least ten counts were recorded for this clonotype. V usage is TRBV7-2 and J usage is TRBJ1-1; D is perhaps TRBD1 (6 bases). Trimming shortened V by 1 base and J by 0 bases, and 12 bases separated the two germline ends. This CDR3 is built from 16 residues. Germline V lookup: CDR1 SGHTA, CDR2 FQGNSA. This CDR3 reads CASSLVGWDMNTEAFF. CDR3 in DNA: TGTGCCAGCAGCTTAGTGGGCTGGGACATGAACACTGAAGCTTTCTTT.

The table lists this clonotype with many counts. The CDR3 bases are TGTGCCACCAGTGACGCCCGGGAGACTAGGATCACGTACTTC. This translates into CATSDARETRITYF. The chain employs TRBV24-1 and TRBJ2-5; D possibly corresponds to TRBD2 (6 bases). There are 14 residues in the CDR3. Germline lookup yields CDR1 KGHDR and CDR2 SFDVKD. Trimming removed 4 bases from V and 13 bases from J, with 21 bases in between.

This clonotype was recorded many times. The CDR3: CSATGQGGSPLHF. CDR3 bases: TGCAGTGCCACTGGACAGGGAGGTTCACCCCTCCACTTT. The genes are TRBV20-1 and TRBJ1-6, with TRBD1 matching 8 bases. The CDR3 length is 13 residues. The V gene's germline CDR1 is DFQATT and CDR2 SNEGSKA (reference sequence). V was clipped by 6 bases and J by 9 bases; unmatched bases: 7.

In this sample, this clonotype turned up many times. Here the CDR3 DNA reads TGTGCCAGTAGTCCAGGACAGGGTCAAGAGACCCAGTACTTC. Protein: CASSPGQGQETQYF. The V call is TRBV19, the J call TRBJ2-5; 8 bases match TRBD1. V lost 5 bases, J lost 2 bases, and 4 bases stayed unmatched. CDR3 length equals 14 residues. Germline CDR1 and CDR2: LNHDA and SQIVND (reference sequence).

Ten or more counts support this clonotype. This chain uses TRBV6-5 with TRBJ1-6; D might be TRBD1 (5 bases). Germline-derived CDR1 and CDR2 are MNHEY and SVGAGI. CDR3 length: 13 residues. Trimming cost V 7 bases and J 9 bases, with 13 bases left between them. CDR3 nucleotide sequence: TGTGCCAGCAAAACCCAGGGCGGTTCACCCCTCCACTTT. Its translation is CASKTQGGSPLHF.

This clonotype showed up many times. The rearrangement links TRBV6-1 to TRBJ1-2, with TRBD1 matching 9 bases. The V and J ends lost 1 base and 6 bases, in that order; junction bases with no gene match: 3. CDR1 is MNHNS, CDR2 SASEGT, per germline. The CDR3 runs to 14 residues. As DNA, the CDR3 is TGTGCCAGCAGTGAAGTTACAGGGGGCGATGGCTACACCTTC. It yields the protein CASSEVTGGDGYTF.

This clonotype was seen repeatedly, ten times or more. The chain is built from TRBV29-1 and TRBJ1-2; D is ambiguous. V lost 0 bases to trimming and J lost 9 bases, with 11 bases between them. Germline loops: CDR1 SQVTM, CDR2 ANQGSEA. The CDR3 sequence is 12 residues long. CDR3 region: CSVEEQPLRYTF. The CDR3, as DNA: TGCAGCGTTGAAGAACAGCCCCTGCGCTACACCTTC.

This clonotype was seen repeatedly, ten times or more. This rearrangement joins TRBV7-9 to TRBJ1-2; 9 bases are shared with TRBD1. There are 14 residues in the CDR3. From germline, CDR1 is SEHNR and CDR2 FQNEAQ (reference sequence). V lost 3 bases, J lost 6 bases, and 5 bases stayed unmatched. In DNA, the CDR3 is TGTGCCAGCAGCTTGAGGGGACAGGGAGATGGCTACACCTTC. It specifies CASSLRGQGDGYTF. Based on the CDR3 plus reference TRBV7-9 and TRBJ1-2, the full variable domain is DTGVSQNPRHKITKRGQNVTFRCDPISEHNRLYWYRQTLGQGPEFLTYFQNEAQLEKSRLLSDRFSAERPKGSFSTLEIQRTEQGDSAMYLCASSLRGQGDGYTFGSGTRLTVV.

Only a few counts were recorded for this clonotype. The chain employs TRBV5-4 and TRBJ1-1; 9 bases map to TRBD1. Looked up from germline, CDR1 is SGHNT and CDR2 is YYREEE (reference sequence). Trimming took 4 bases from V and 6 from J; bases not matched to a gene: 7. This CDR3 has 14 amino acids. CDR3 nucleotide sequence: TGTGCCAGCAGCCGGGGACAGGGCCTTTCTGAAGCTTTCTTT. It codes for CASSRGQGLSEAFF.

The chain joins TRBV4-3 to TRBJ1-3; D unresolved. Trimming pared 1 base from V and 8 bases from J, leaving 15 bases between. Germline loops: CDR1 LGHNA, CDR2 YSLEER. This CDR3 comprises 15 residues. Written as DNA, the CDR3 is TGCGCCAGCAGCCAAGGCGGTTGGAGGGTGGACACCATATATTTT. This sequence encodes CASSQGGWRVDTIYF.

This clonotype was seen a handful of times. This chain connects TRBV6-2 or TRBV6-3 to TRBJ2-5, with 7 positions matching TRBD1. CDR1 and CDR2 (germline): MNHEY, SVGEGT. V trimming: 0 bases; J trimming: 3 bases; junction bases outside the gene matches: 13. This CDR3 comprises 18 residues. The CDR3 is CASSYSMIRQGREETQYF. CDR3 DNA sequence: TGTGCCAGCAGTTACTCGATGATCCGACAGGGTAGGGAAGAGACCCAGTACTTC.

This clonotype came up a few times. V usage is TRBV14 and J usage is TRBJ2-2; D is tentatively TRBD1 or TRBD2 (5 bases each). The CDR3 spans 15 residues. Trimming pared 0 bases from V and 5 bases from J, leaving 10 bases between. Germline CDR1 SGHDN, CDR2 FVKESK. The CDR3 reads CASSQEWGNTGELFF. As DNA, the CDR3 is TGTGCCAGCAGCCAAGAATGGGGGAATACCGGGGAGCTGTTTTTT.

This clonotype appeared many times. The chain couples TRBV29-1 to TRBJ2-3; unclear D gene. From germline, CDR1 is SQVTM and CDR2 ANQGSEA. V was shortened by 3 bases and J by 3 bases, with 10 bases between the two germline ends. The CDR3 runs to 13 residues. The CDR3 region is CSVDRTLTDTQYF. CDR3 DNA sequence: TGCAGCGTTGACAGGACCCTGACAGATACGCAGTATTTT.

The chain employs TRBV28 and TRBJ1-2; TRBD1 aligns across 8 bases. The CDR3 is made up of 15 amino acids. Losses at the gene ends were 5 bases for V and 4 bases for J; bases not matched to a gene: 9. Germline lookup yields CDR1 MDHEN and CDR2 SYDVKM. CDR3 bases: TGTGCCAGCAGTCTCATGGACAGGGCGGGCTATGGCTACACCTTC. This gives the protein CASSLMDRAGYGYTF.

This clonotype was observed many times. The chain uses TRBV7-3 and TRBJ2-1, with TRBD2 identical over 10 bases. Germline CDR1 is SGHTA and CDR2 is FQGTGA. V dropped 5 bases and J dropped 7; count of bases not matched to a gene: 5. CDR3 length equals 14 residues. The CDR3 DNA reads as TGTGCCAGCAGCCTCGGGACTAGCGTTAATGAGCAGTTCTTC. Protein sequence: CASSLGTSVNEQFF.

This clonotype has more than one count but fewer than ten. V and J are TRBV2 and TRBJ1-6; no reliable D call. Germline V gene lookup returns CDR1 SNHLY and CDR2 FYNNEI. With 7 bases removed from V and 7 bases from J, the gap between germline ends came to 11 bases. The CDR3 is 13 amino acids. The CDR3 region is CASTVQVNSPLHF. DNA for the CDR3: TGTGCCAGCACTGTGCAGGTCAATTCACCCCTCCACTTT.

This clonotype was counted a few times. This rearrangement joins TRBV5-1 to TRBJ2-3; 8 nucleotides line up with TRBD2. CDR3 size: 14 residues. CDR1 is SGHRS, CDR2 YFSETQ, per germline. J was trimmed by 5 bases and V by 3 bases; bases with no gene match: 5. The CDR3 sequence is CASSSTSDGDTQYF. The CDR3, as DNA: TGCGCCAGCAGCTCGACTAGCGATGGAGATACGCAGTATTTT. Full variable domain (rest looked up from reference TRBV5-1 and TRBJ2-3): KAGVTQTPRYLIKTRGQQVTLSCSPISGHRSVSWYQQTPGQGLQFLFEYFSETQRNKGNFPGRFSGRQFSNSRSEMNVSTLELGDSALYLCASSSTSDGDTQYFGPGTRLTVL.

The CDR3 sequence is CASSLGLAGKTQYF. CDR3 DNA: TGTGCCAGCAGCTTGGGCCTAGCGGGGAAGACCCAGTACTTC. The chain joins TRBV11-1 to TRBJ2-5; 9 nucleotides match TRBD2. The J segment lost 6 bases and the V segment lost 3 bases, leaving 5 bases of the junction unmatched. The CDR3 runs to 14 residues. Germline assignment: CDR1 SGHAT and CDR2 FQDESV (reference sequence). Together with reference TRBV11-1 and TRBJ2-5, the CDR3 gives the full variable domain: EAEVAQSPRYKITEKSQAVAFWCDPISGHATLYWYRQILGQGPELLVQFQDESVVDDSQLPKDRFSAERLKGVDSTLKIQPAELGDSAMYLCASSLGLAGKTQYFGPGTRLLVL.

This clonotype has a handful of counts. The V gene is TRBV6-2 or TRBV6-3, the J gene TRBJ1-2, with D perhaps TRBD1 (6 bases). CDR1 MNHEY and CDR2 SVGEGT come from the germline V gene. V lost 6 bases and J 7 bases, leaving 18 bases between the germline ends. The CDR3 loop spans 14 amino acids. The CDR3 DNA reads as TGTGCCAGCAGCCTTGGACAGTTCAGAGTTGGCTACACCTTC. This encodes CASSLGQFRVGYTF.

The chain carries TRBV10-3 and TRBJ2-1; D may match TRBD1 or TRBD2 (5 bases each). This CDR3 is 11 amino acids long. The germline V gene encodes CDR1 ENHRY and CDR2 SYGVKD. Trimming left V 8 bases short and J 5 bases short, with 7 bases between. The CDR3 nucleotides read TGTGCCATCGGGGGAAACAATGAGCAGTTCTTC. Its translation is CAIGGNNEQFF.

Ten or more counts support this clonotype. The V and J genes are TRBV10-3 and TRBJ2-7; D not certain. The CDR3 has 12 residues. Germline CDR1 reads ENHRY; CDR2 reads SYGVKD. The V end was cut by 8 bases, the J end by 7 bases, with 15 bases between. DNA of the CDR3: TGTGCCATCGCAGGTGACGCTGGGGAGCAGTACGTC. This sequence encodes CAIAGDAGEQYV.

This clonotype was seen repeatedly, ten times or more. The chain carries TRBV27 and TRBJ2-7, with 8 bases that match TRBD2. The ends lost 7 bases at V and 6 bases at J; junction bases unmatched: 14. The CDR3 totals 15 residues. Germline assignment: CDR1 MNHEY and CDR2 SMNVEV (reference sequence). The CDR3 coding sequence is TGTGCCAGCATCTCGCGGGGGACGGGAGGGCCCGAGCAGTACGTC. Translated, it gives CASISRGTGGPEQYV.